This T cell receptor (beta chain) was captured in a study of T cell responses to AZD1222 COVID-19 vaccine. V lost 5 bases to trimming and J lost 5 bases, with 9 bases between them. Germline CDR1 SGHTA, CDR2 FQGNSA. The CDR3 runs to 12 residues. The assay was immunoSEQ multiplex PCR, and TCRdb's table has in-frame clones only and misses some. This table has tens of thousands of clones, roughly 80% appearing once. Material: peripheral blood, obtained 28 days after the second AZD1222 dose. This clonotype originated in an adult who received the AZD1222 COVID-19 vaccine. The genes are TRBV7-2 and TRBJ2-5; D gene unclear. The CDR3: CASSQLPETQYF. The CDR3 nucleotides read TGTGCCAGCAGCCAGCTCCCCGAGACCCAGTACTTC.